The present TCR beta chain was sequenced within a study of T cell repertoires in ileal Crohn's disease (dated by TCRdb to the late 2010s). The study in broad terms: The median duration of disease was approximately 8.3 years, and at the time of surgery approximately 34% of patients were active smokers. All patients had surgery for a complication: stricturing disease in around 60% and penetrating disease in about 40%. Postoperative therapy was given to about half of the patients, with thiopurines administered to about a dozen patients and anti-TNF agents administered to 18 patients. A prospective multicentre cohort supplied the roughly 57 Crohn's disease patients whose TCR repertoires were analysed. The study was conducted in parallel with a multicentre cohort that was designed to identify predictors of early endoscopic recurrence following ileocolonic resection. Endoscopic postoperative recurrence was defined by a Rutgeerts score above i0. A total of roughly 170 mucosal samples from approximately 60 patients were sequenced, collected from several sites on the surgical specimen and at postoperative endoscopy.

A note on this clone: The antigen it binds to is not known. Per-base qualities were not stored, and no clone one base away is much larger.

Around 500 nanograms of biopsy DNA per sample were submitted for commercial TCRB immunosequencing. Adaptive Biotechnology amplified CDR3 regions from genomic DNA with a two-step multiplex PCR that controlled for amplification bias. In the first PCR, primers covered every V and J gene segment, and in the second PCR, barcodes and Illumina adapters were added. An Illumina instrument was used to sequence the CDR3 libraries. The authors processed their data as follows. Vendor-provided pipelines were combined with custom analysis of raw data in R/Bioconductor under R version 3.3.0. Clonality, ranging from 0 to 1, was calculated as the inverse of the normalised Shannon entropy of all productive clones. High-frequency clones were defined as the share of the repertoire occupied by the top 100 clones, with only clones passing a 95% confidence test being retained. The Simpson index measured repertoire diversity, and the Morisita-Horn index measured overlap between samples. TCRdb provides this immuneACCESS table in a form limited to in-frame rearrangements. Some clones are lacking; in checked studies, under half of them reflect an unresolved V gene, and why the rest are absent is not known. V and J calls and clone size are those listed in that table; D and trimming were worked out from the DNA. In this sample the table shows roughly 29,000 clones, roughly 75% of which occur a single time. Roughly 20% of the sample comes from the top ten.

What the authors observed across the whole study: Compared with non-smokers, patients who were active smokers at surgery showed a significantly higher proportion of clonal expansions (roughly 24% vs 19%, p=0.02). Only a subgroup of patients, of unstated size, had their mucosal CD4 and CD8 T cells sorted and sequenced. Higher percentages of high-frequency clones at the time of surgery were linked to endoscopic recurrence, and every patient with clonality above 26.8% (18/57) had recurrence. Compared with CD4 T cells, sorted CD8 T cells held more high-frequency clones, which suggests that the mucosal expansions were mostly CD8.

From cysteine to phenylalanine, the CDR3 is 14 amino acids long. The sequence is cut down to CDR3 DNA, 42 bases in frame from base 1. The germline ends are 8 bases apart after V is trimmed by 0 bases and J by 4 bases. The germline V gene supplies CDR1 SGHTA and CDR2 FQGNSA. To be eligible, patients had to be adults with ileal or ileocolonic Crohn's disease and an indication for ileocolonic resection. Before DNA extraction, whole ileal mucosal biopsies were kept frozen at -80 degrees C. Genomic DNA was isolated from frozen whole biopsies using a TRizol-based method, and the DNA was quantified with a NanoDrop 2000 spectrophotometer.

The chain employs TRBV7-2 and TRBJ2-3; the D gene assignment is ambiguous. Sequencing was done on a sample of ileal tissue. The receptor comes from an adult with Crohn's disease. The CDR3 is CASSLAPSPDTQYF. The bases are TGTGCCAGCAGCTTAGCCCCCTCTCCAGATACGCAGTATTTT.